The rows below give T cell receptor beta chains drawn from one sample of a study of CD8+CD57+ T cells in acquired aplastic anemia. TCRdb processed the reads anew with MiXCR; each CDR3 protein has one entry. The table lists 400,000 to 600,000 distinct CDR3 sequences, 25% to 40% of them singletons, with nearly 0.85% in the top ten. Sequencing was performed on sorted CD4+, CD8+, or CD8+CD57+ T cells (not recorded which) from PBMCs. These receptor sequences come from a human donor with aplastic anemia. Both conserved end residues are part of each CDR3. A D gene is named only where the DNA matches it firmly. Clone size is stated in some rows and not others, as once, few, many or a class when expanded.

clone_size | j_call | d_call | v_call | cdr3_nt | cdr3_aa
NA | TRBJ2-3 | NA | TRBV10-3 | TGTGCCATCAGCGAGGGGGGGGGCTTGGGTACGCAGTATTTT | CAISEGGGLGTQYF
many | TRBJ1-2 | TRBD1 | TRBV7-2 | TGTGCCAGCAGCTTCAGGGGGCTTGGCTACACCTTC | CASSFRGLGYTF
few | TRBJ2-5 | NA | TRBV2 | TGTGCCAGCAGTTACTCGATCCCGGGGACCCAGTACTTC | CASSYSIPGTQYF
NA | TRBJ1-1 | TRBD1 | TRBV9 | TGTGCCAGCAGCGTAGATTCCTTAAGTGGACAGGGGGCTGAAGCTTTCTTT | CASSVDSLSGQGAEAFF
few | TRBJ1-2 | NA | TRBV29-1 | TGCAGCGTTGAAGGCCAGGGAATTAAGAGTGGCTACACCTTC | CSVEGQGIKSGYTF
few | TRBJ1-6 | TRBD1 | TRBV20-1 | TGCAGTGCTAGTCGTCTCGGGACAGGGGGCCCGAGCTCCTATAATTCACCCCTCCACTTT | CSASRLGTGGPSSYNSPLHF
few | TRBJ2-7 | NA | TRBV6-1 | TGTGCCAGCAGTACCGGACAGCCAGCTTTGGGCGAGCAGTACTTC | CASSTGQPALGEQYF
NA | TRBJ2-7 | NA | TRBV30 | TGTGCCTGGAGTGTCGGCGCATCCCCCTACGAGCAGTACTTC | CAWSVGASPYEQYF
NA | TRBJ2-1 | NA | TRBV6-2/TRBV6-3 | TGTGCCAGCAGTTACGGGTATTCGGACTTACGAATCTACAATGAGCAGTTCTTC | CASSYGYSDLRIYNEQFF
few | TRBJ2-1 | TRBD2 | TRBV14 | TGTGCCAGCAGCCCCCGCACCCGGACTAGCGGGTATACCAACAATGAGCAGTTCTTC | CASSPRTRTSGYTNNEQFF
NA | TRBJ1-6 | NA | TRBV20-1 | TGCAGTGCTAGCTATTCTCCCGGACCCTATAATTCACCCCTCCACTTT | CSASYSPGPYNSPLHF
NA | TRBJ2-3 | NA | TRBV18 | TGTGCCAGCTCACCACGACCGGGACTCTCTAGCACAGATACGCAGTATTTT | CASSPRPGLSSTDTQYF
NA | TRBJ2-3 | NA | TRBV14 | TGTGCCAGCAGCCCGTTTGATGGGGGCACGCAGTATTTT | CASSPFDGGTQYF
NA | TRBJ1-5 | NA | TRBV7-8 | TGTGCCAGCAGCTTATCCCGACAACTTAGCAATCAGCCCCAGCATTTT | CASSLSRQLSNQPQHF
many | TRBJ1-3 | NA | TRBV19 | TGTGCCACATCCGTGGCCTCTGGAAACACCATATATTTT | CATSVASGNTIYF
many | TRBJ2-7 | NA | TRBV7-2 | TGTGCCAGCAGCGCCTCGCCGGGCTACGAGCAGTACTTC | CASSASPGYEQYF
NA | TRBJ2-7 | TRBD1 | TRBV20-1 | TGCAGTGCTAGTGGAATGCCGGGACAGGGAACCTACGAGCAGTACTTC | CSASGMPGQGTYEQYF
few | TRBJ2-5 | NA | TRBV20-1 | TGCAGTGCTTTTAGCGGAAGGCAAGAGACCCAGTACTTC | CSAFSGRQETQYF
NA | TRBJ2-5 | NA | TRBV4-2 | TGTGCCAGCAGCCAAGAGCCAGAAGAGACCCAGTACTTC | CASSQEPEETQYF
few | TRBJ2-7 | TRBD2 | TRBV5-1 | TGCGCCAGCAGCTTGGACTATGGTCACGGGAGGGAGCAGTACTTC | CASSLDYGHGREQYF
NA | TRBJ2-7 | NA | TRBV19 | TGTGCCAGTAGTATTGGTAGTACAGGCTCCCACGAGCAGTACTTC | CASSIGSTGSHEQYF
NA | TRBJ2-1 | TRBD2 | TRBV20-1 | TGCAGTGCTAGTCGGGGGGGGGCGAGTGATGAGCAGTTCTTC | CSASRGGASDEQFF
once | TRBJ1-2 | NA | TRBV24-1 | TGTGCCACCAGTGATAGAGCTTATGGCTACACCTTC | CATSDRAYGYTF
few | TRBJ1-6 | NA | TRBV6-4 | TGTGCCAGCAGATTGACCCGAGGTGGGGTTGGGAATTCACCCCTCCACTTT | CASRLTRGGVGNSPLHF
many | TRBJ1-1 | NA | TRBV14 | TGTGCCAGCAGCCCTTTCGGGGGGCAGGGCACTGAAGCTTTCTTT | CASSPFGGQGTEAFF
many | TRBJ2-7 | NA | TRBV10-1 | TGCGCCAGCAGTGCGTCAGGGACCTACGAGCAGTACTTC | CASSASGTYEQYF
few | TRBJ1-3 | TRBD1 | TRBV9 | TGTGCCAGCAGCGAAGGGACAGGAAGCCCCTCTGGAAACACCATATATTTT | CASSEGTGSPSGNTIYF
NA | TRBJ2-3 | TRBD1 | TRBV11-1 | TGTGCCAGCAGGACCCTCGGGACAGGGAGGTTCAGCACAGATACGCAGTATTTT | CASRTLGTGRFSTDTQYF
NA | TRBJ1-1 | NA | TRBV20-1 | TGCAGTGCTTTTACAGGGAGGCAGACTGAAGCTTTCTTT | CSAFTGRQTEAFF
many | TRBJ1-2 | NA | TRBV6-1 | TGTGCCAGCAGACCCGAACGGGGCTATGGCTACACCTTC | CASRPERGYGYTF
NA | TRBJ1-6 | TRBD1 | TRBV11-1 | TGTGCCAGCAGCTTAACAGGGGGCGCAGAGGGTTCACCCCTCCACTTT | CASSLTGGAEGSPLHF
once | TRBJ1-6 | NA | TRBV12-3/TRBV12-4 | TGTGCCAGCAGTTTTGCTGGGCGGCTCCAAAGGAGCTCCTATAATTCACCCCTCCACTTT | CASSFAGRLQRSSYNSPLHF
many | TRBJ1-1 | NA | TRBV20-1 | TGCAGTGCTGGCCCTAGGGTTGACACTGAAGCTTTCTTT | CSAGPRVDTEAFF
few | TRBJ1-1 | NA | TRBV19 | TGTGCCAGTAGTATAGATAGGACAATGAGGCACACTGAAGCTTTCTTT | CASSIDRTMRHTEAFF
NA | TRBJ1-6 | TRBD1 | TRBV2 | TGTGCCAGCAGTGACCGGGACAGCTCCTATTCACCCCTCCACTTT | CASSDRDSSYSPLHF
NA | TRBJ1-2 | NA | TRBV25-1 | TGTGCCAGCAGTGAGATGACAGGACCCATCGACCTAGCAATCTATGGCTACACCTTC | CASSEMTGPIDLAIYGYTF
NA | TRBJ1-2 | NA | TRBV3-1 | TGTGCCAGCAGCCGCGGAAACTCTCCAGCTAACTATGGCTACACCTTC | CASSRGNSPANYGYTF
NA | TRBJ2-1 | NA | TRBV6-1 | TGTGCCAGCAGTGAAGCCCAGGGATACATCCAGTTCTTC | CASSEAQGYIQFF
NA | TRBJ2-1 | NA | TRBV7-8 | TGTGCCAGCAGCTCCTTCCGGGAGGGGGCGGGCGAGCAGTTCTTC | CASSSFREGAGEQFF
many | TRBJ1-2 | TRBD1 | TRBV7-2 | TGTGCCAGCAGCTTAGTCAGGGGGCCGGACTATGGCTACACCTTC | CASSLVRGPDYGYTF
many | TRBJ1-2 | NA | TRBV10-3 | TGTGCCATCAGTGAGTCACTGGCGCCGAACTATGGCTACACCTTC | CAISESLAPNYGYTF
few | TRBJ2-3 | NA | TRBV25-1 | TGTGCCAGCAGCTCCCGACTAGATTACACAGATACGCAGTATTTT | CASSSRLDYTDTQYF
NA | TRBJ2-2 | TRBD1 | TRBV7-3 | TGTGCCAGCAGCCCTGGACAGGTCGCGAACACCGGGGAGCTGTTTTTT | CASSPGQVANTGELFF
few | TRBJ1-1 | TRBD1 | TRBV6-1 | TGTGCCAGCAGTGAGGGGACAGGTGGGACTGAAGCTTTCTTT | CASSEGTGGTEAFF
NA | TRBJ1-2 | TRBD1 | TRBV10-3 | TGTGCCATCAGTGAGTCCGGGACAGGAGATCATGGCTACACCTTC | CAISESGTGDHGYTF
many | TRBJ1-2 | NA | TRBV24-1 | TGTGCCACCAGTGATCCGATGACAAGGGCAAGCGGCTACACCTTC | CATSDPMTRASGYTF
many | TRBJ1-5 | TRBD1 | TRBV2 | TGTGCCAGCAGTTCCACAGGGGAACAGCCCCAGCATTTT | CASSSTGEQPQHF
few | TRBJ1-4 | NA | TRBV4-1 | TGCGCCAGCAGCCAAGATCACAGCTCAACTAATGAAAAACTGTTTTTT | CASSQDHSSTNEKLFF